The T cell receptor (beta chain) under discussion was sequenced for a study of response to subunit inactivated influenza vaccine. Germline CDR1 and CDR2: SGHAT and FQNNGV. The germline V and J ends were trimmed by 6 bases and 4 bases, with 18 bases remaining between them. The CDR3 totals 15 residues. This clonotype came up many times. Its antigen remains unknown. Study observations and caveats: There was a suggestion from the authors that each seasonal influenza vaccination recruits few new T cells.

TCRdb called the RT-PCR reads again in MiXCR, with one record for every CDR3 protein. The sample shows hundreds of thousands of distinct CDR3 sequences, about 7.6% of them seen only once. The V gene is TRBV11-2, the J gene TRBJ2-5; weak D call: TRBD1 (5 bases). The sequence was collected from a man aged 50 to 69 who received an inactivated influenza vaccine. The starting material was PBMCs from blood, obtained less than 30 months after vaccination. The CDR3 here is CASSRPGPGAETQYF. The CDR3 nucleotides are TGTGCCAGCAGTCGCCCAGGGCCAGGAGCAGAGACCCAGTACTTC.